This T cell receptor beta chain was recorded in a study of relationships among human T cell subsets (dated by TCRdb to the early 2010s). With regard to the full study: Sequencing was performed on eight distinct blood T cell populations: pan T, CD8 cytotoxic, regulatory, Th1, Th2, naive plus transitional, activated and memory cells.

From the CD45RA-negative fraction, CD45RA-RO+ cells were selected as memory T cells using anti-CD45RO beads. Miltenyi superparamagnetic beads coated with subset-specific monoclonal antibodies were used for isolation of the T cell subsets. Peripheral blood was used as the source from which all T cell populations were isolated. Mononuclear cells were obtained from whole blood by Ficoll separation, and monocytes were then depleted with anti-CD14 microbeads. Right after isolation, the cell populations were resuspended in RNAprotect reagent. As for this clonotype: Its specific antigen is unknown. Base qualities are not at hand, and no much larger clone is one base apart.

What the study reported, not specific to this receptor: Over 50% of CD8+ cytotoxic sequences belonged to clones with over 100 reads, whereas regulatory and Th2 subsets showed few such clones. The bead-based sorting could not exclude a CD4+CD8+ double-positive population. No statistically significant differences in V, D and J usage, CDR3 length or N-nucleotide additions were observed among the seven subsets. The substantial sharing of CDR3s among Th1, Th2 and regulatory T cells was interpreted as suggesting that cell fate choices are stochastic.

Receptor libraries were prepared by multiplex PCR. The sequencer listed for this sample is 454 GS FLX. TCR alpha and beta CDR3 regions were amplified from mRNA by semiquantitative ARM-PCR. In ARM-PCR, tagged nested gene-specific primers were used first, and exponential amplification was then carried out by communal superprimers. Before the second amplification round was performed on first-round PCR products, the nested primers were removed by exonuclease. The amplicons were sequenced on the 454 platform, a system that can rapidly sequence millions of DNA fragments without cloning bias. An effective read was defined as a read mappable to both V and J germline segments. In the source study's methods: IRmap was used to assign reads to germline V, D and J segments, relying on pyromap, a Smith-Waterman modification adapted to 454 sequencing errors. D-beta assignments were filtered using cutoffs set at the 99th percentile of alignment scores from simulated random sequences. The CDR3 was taken to be the amino acids lying between the conserved V-segment Y[YFLI]C motif and the J-segment [FW]GXGT motif. Repertoire diversity was estimated with a compound Poisson process model previously applied to large-scale EST data. A cross-contamination detection procedure was applied to argue against sample contamination as the source of shared CDR3s. Using fastp trimming at Q25 and MiXCR clonotype assembly, TCRdb reanalyzed the public sequencing data and kept in-frame beta chains. Each entry merges the rows of one CDR3 protein and shows their most common DNA and genes. Here the V and J calls rest on TCRdb's processing, not on the authors' analysis. The sample includes thousands of distinct CDR3 sequences, with around 57% observed a single time. The ten top clones hold around 5% of the sample.

From the cysteine up to the phenylalanine, the CDR3 has a length of 14 residues. The retained sequence is limited to the CDR3, 42 bases, with the frame set at the first base. V loses 0 bases, J loses 4 bases, and the germline ends lie 10 bases apart. This clonotype was sampled from a middle-aged man in good health. What was sequenced was memory T cells sorted from blood. This specimen's cell subset or site label, interpreted: CD45RA-RO+ memory T cells. The chain was built from TRBV12-3 or TRBV12-4 and TRBJ2-7, with the D segment identity uncertain. The CDR3 region: CASSLAGPRYEQYF. In nucleotides, the sequence is TGTGCCAGCAGTTTAGCCGGGCCCCGGTACGAGCAGTACTTC.